The rows below give T cell receptor beta chains drawn from one sample of a study of T cell changes during pregnancy in multiple sclerosis. Generated by immunoSEQ multiplex PCR, the TCRdb table keeps only in-frame clones and is missing some. The data hold some 77,000 clones, with 70% to 90% observed a single time. Sequenced material: peripheral blood, taken before pregnancy. Receptors were obtained from a female donor with multiple sclerosis, enrolled in a pregnancy study. CDR3s include the opening cysteine and the closing phenylalanine or tryptophan. D genes are given only for firm matches. Size is stated for part of the rows, as once, few or many counts, or as a class when the clone is expanded.

D gene	V gene	J gene	clone size	CDR3 DNA	CDR3 protein
-	TRBV4-3	TRBJ1-6	once	TGCGCGCCACTGACACGTGGGAATTCACCCCTCCACTTT	CAPLTRGNSPLHF
TRBD2	TRBV5-1	TRBJ2-1	-	TGCGCCAGCAGCTTGGTAGGCGGGGGGGGCTACAATGAGCAGTTCTTC	CASSLVGGGGYNEQFF
-	TRBV13	TRBJ2-3	-	TGTGCCAGCGGAACTCGGAGGGCAATGGATACGCAGTATTTT	CASGTRRAMDTQYF
-	TRBV30	TRBJ2-7	-	TGTGCCTGGAGTGTACTTGGTAGCGGCGAGCAGTACTTC	CAWSVLGSGEQYF
TRBD2	TRBV2	TRBJ2-5	-	TGTGCCAGCAGTTCCGGGACTATAAAAGAGACCCAGTACTTC	CASSSGTIKETQYF
-	TRBV7-2	TRBJ1-2	-	TGTGCCAGCAGCCACGGCCTAGCTAACTATGGCTACACCTTC	CASSHGLANYGYTF
TRBD2	TRBV10-1	TRBJ2-3	-	TGCGCCAGCAGTGACGGGGGGTTTAGCACAGATACGCAGTATTTT	CASSDGGFSTDTQYF
TRBD1	TRBV13	TRBJ2-7	-	TGTGCCAGCAGCTCTTGGACAGGGAACTCCTACGAGCAGTACTTC	CASSSWTGNSYEQYF
TRBD2	TRBV14	TRBJ2-2	-	TGTGCCAGCAGCCAAGACCCTGGACTAGCGGGAAGGTGGACCGGGGAGCTGTTTTTT	CASSQDPGLAGRWTGELFF
TRBD1	TRBV6-5	TRBJ1-1	-	TGTGCCAGCTACCCGGGACAGGGGACGGCTGAAGCTTTCTTT	CASYPGQGTAEAFF
TRBD2	TRBV6-5	TRBJ2-7	-	TGTGCCAGCAGTTACTCGTACAGCGGGGGGGGCTACGAGCAGTACTTC	CASSYSYSGGGYEQYF
-	TRBV6-6	TRBJ2-3	-	TGTGCCAGCTCGGTAGCGGTCACAGATACGCAGTATTTT	CASSVAVTDTQYF
-	TRBV25-1	TRBJ1-1	-	TGTGCCAGCAGTGAAAAGCGTGGCACTGAAGCTTTCTTT	CASSEKRGTEAFF
-	TRBV5-1	TRBJ2-3	-	TGCGCCAGCAGCTTGGACAGGGCTTCCACAGATACGCAGTATTTT	CASSLDRASTDTQYF
TRBD1	TRBV25-1	TRBJ1-3	-	TGTGCCAGCAGTACCCACAGGGGGCATGGAGGAAACACCATATATTTT	CASSTHRGHGGNTIYF
TRBD1	TRBV7-2	TRBJ1-1	-	TGTGCCAGCAGCCTACGACAGGGTACTGAAGCTTTCTTT	CASSLRQGTEAFF
-	TRBV2	TRBJ1-6	few	TGTGCCAGCAGTGAAGGGTTAGAGCATTCACCCCTCCACTTT	CASSEGLEHSPLHF
TRBD2	TRBV5-1	TRBJ2-7	-	TGCGCCAGCAGCTTGGAAACTAGCGGGACGGGGGAGCAGTACTTC	CASSLETSGTGEQYF
TRBD2	TRBV4-1	TRBJ2-7	-	TGCGCCAGCAGCCAAGGTTTGGAGCGGGGGTTCTCCGAGCAGTACTTC	CASSQGLERGFSEQYF
-	TRBV4-1	TRBJ2-1	once	TGCGCCAGCAGCCAACTAGCCAATGAGCAGTTCTTC	CASSQLANEQFF
TRBD2	TRBV5-8	TRBJ2-5	-	TGTGCCAGCAGCTTAGGCGGGGGGGTACAAGAGACCCAGTACTTC	CASSLGGGVQETQYF
TRBD1	TRBV4-1	TRBJ1-1	-	TGCGCCAGCAGCCAAGCCGGGACAGGGGGAGGAACTGAAGCTTTCTTT	CASSQAGTGGGTEAFF
TRBD1	TRBV5-4	TRBJ1-3	-	TGTGCCAGCAGCTTGGATCATGGGACAGGAGGAAACACCATATATTTT	CASSLDHGTGGNTIYF
-	TRBV28	TRBJ1-5	-	TGTGCCAGCAGTTCCTCGGGACTCAATCAGCCCCAGCATTTT	CASSSSGLNQPQHF
TRBD1	TRBV5-1	TRBJ2-7	-	TGCGCCAGCAGCTTGGACGGACAGGGAACCGAGCAGTACTTC	CASSLDGQGTEQYF
TRBD1	TRBV11-2	TRBJ2-7	-	TGTGCCAGCAGCTGGACAGGGGGCTCCTACGAGCAGTACTTC	CASSWTGGSYEQYF
-	TRBV7-9	TRBJ2-5	-	TGTGCCAGCAGCAGTCTCAGGGAATGGGAGACCCAGTACTTC	CASSSLREWETQYF
-	TRBV13	TRBJ1-1	few	TGTGCCAGCAGCTCCCCGACAGGGAACACTGAAGCTTTCTTT	CASSSPTGNTEAFF
-	TRBV18	TRBJ2-6	-	TGTGCCAGCTCACCACCGGGGAGAGGGGCCAACGTCCTGACTTTC	CASSPPGRGANVLTF
-	TRBV18	TRBJ2-7	-	TGTGCCAGCTCACCGGAGAGGGAAGACTACGAGCAGTACTTC	CASSPEREDYEQYF